The T cell receptor beta chain under discussion was sequenced for a study of blood T cell repertoires in COVID-19. The overall study: Italy, Spain and the United States were the sources of the convalescent and acute COVID-19 samples.

Germline assignment: CDR1 SGDLS and CDR2 YYNGEE. CDR3 size: 16 residues. In the original processing: From reference gene primer amplification, estimates of nucleated cell counts were derived. Clones were sequenced by immunoSEQ multiplex PCR, and TCRdb holds only the in-frame ones, with some missing. The V and J calls and clone size come from that table; D and trimming were worked out from the DNA. The sample holds 200,000 to 250,000 clones; about 80% are singletons and the top ten take roughly 7.8%. Seattle-derived patients entered the study during active infection and were followed longitudinally. On this clone: Its ends do not fully match the called genes, so a read error is possible.

The chain recombines TRBV9 with TRBJ2-2; TRBD2 agrees at 11 bases. The sample consisted of peripheral blood. The source is a woman older than 75 with COVID-19, enrolled during active disease. CDR3 region: CASSVGLAGPTGELFF. The CDR3 bases are TGTGCCAGCAGCGTAGGACTAGCGGGACCCACCGGGGAGTTGTTTTTT.